A single sample gave rise to the 19 T cell receptor beta chains below, sequenced in a study of CD8 T cells in Susac syndrome. Random hexamers served to reverse transcribe roughly 0.45 to 1 ug RNA. TCRdb fed the immunoSEQ multiplex PCR reads into MiXCR, producing one record per CDR3 protein. The profile covers about 84,000 distinct CDR3 sequences, with approximately 96% appearing a single time and roughly 0.45% taken by the ten largest. The sequenced sample consisted of CD8+ T cells from PBMCs. These receptors were obtained from a human donor with Susac syndrome.

The rearrangement uses TRBV24-1 and TRBJ2-2; D unclear. The ends were cut back, 4 bases at V and 4 bases at J, with 9 bases in the middle. The CDR3 spans 14 residues. The germline V gene encodes CDR1 KGHDR and CDR2 SFDVKD. The CDR3 reads CATSESQSTGELFF. CDR3 sequence (DNA): TGTGCCACCAGTGAAAGTCAAAGCACCGGGGAGCTGTTTTTT.

The rearrangement joins TRBV5-1 to TRBJ2-1, with D perhaps TRBD2 (5 bases). The V gene lost 2 bases and the J gene lost 8 bases, with 11 bases spanning the gap. The germline CDR1 and CDR2 sequences are SGHRS and YFSETQ. This CDR3 has 13 amino acids. This CDR3 reads CASSLSGFDEQFF. The DNA of the CDR3 is TGCGCCAGCAGCTTATCGGGGTTCGATGAGCAGTTCTTC.

The chain recombines TRBV30 with TRBJ2-1; no firm D call. V was pared by 3 bases and J by 5 bases, with 8 bases between. The CDR3 spans 12 residues. Germline values: CDR1 GTSNPN, CDR2 SVGIG (reference sequence). CDR3 DNA sequence: TGTGCCTGGAGACTGTGGAACAATGAGCAGTTCTTC. This codes for CAWRLWNNEQFF.

V and J are TRBV2 and TRBJ2-7; D possibly matches TRBD1 or TRBD2 (5 bases each). CDR3 length: 13 amino acids. Germline V lookup: CDR1 SNHLY, CDR2 FYNNEI. Trimming cost V 7 bases and J 9 bases, with 19 bases left between them. The CDR3 DNA sequence: TGTGCCAGCATCAACCGGGACCTCACGAGGCAGTACGTC. It translates to CASINRDLTRQYV.

This chain uses TRBV19 with TRBJ1-1; 8 bases match TRBD1. This CDR3 spans 15 amino acids. J lost 4 bases, V lost 3 bases, and 7 bases had no gene match. The germline gives CDR1 LNHDA, CDR2 SQIVND (reference sequence). CDR3 in DNA: TGTGCCAGTAGTATGGGGGACAGGTATCTCACTGAAGCTTTCTTT. This codes for CASSMGDRYLTEAFF.

The CDR3 region has the DNA TGCGCCAGCAGACCCCTCTACTATGGCTACACCTTC. Translating it yields CASRPLYYGYTF. This rearrangement joins TRBV23-1 to TRBJ1-2; D not resolved. TRBV23-1 is sorted into the ORF group, with uncertain function. Trimming removed 6 bases at V and 3 bases at J, with 8 bases between. The CDR3 has 12 residues.

This clonotype appeared once. The chain recombines TRBV18 with TRBJ1-2; no clear D gene. The germline V and J ends were trimmed by 2 bases and 4 bases, with 11 bases remaining between them. CDR3 length: 14 amino acids. Germline V gene lookup returns CDR1 KGHSH and CDR2 LQKENI. The CDR3 loop is CASSPGSGAYGYTF. The CDR3 coding sequence is TGTGCCAGCTCACCAGGGTCGGGCGCCTATGGCTACACCTTC.

This clonotype showed up just once. The genes are TRBV21-1 and TRBJ1-2. TRBV21-1 is recorded as a pseudogene. The CDR3 has 11 amino acids. The CDR3 DNA reads TGTGCCAGCAGCCCGAATCGCGGCTACACCTTC. Translating it yields CASSPNRGYTF.

The V call is TRBV12-3 or TRBV12-4, the J call TRBJ2-7; a possible D gene is TRBD1 (6 bases). The CDR3 totals 14 residues. V lost 6 bases to trimming and J lost 0 bases, with 12 bases between them. The CDR3 sequence: CASRVQGFSYEQYF. In nucleotides, the CDR3 is TGTGCCAGCAGGGTACAGGGTTTCTCCTACGAGCAGTACTTC.

This clonotype appeared once. This chain joins TRBV29-1 and TRBJ1-1, with 9 bases that match TRBD1. CDR3 length: 12 amino acids. Per the germline V gene, CDR1 is SQVTM and CDR2 is ANQGSEA. The CDR3 bases are TGCAGTCAGGGACAGGGGAACACTGAAGCTTTCTTT. Encoded protein: CSQGQGNTEAFF.

V and J are TRBV7-9 and TRBJ1-1; D remains unclear. The V and J ends lost 4 bases and 0 bases respectively, with 21 bases between them. The CDR3 contains 18 residues. Germline lookup yields CDR1 SEHNR and CDR2 FQNEAQ (reference sequence). CDR3 in amino acids: CASSSTTRSFVMNTEAFF. DNA for the CDR3: TGTGCCAGCAGCTCGACGACCCGGAGTTTCGTGATGAACACTGAAGCTTTCTTT.

The rearrangement links TRBV28 to TRBJ2-1, with 7 bases identical to TRBD1. Losses at the gene ends were 5 bases for V and 6 bases for J; bases not matched to a gene: 19. The CDR3 has 18 amino acids. Germline loops: CDR1 MDHEN, CDR2 SYDVKM. In DNA, the CDR3 is TGTGCCAGCAGTCTAGTAACCCAATTGACAGGGTGGCGCAATGAGCAGTTCTTC. It yields the protein CASSLVTQLTGWRNEQFF. Drawing the rest from reference TRBV28 and TRBJ2-1, the complete variable domain is DVKVTQSSRYLVKRTGEKVFLECVQDMDHENMFWYRQDPGLGLRLIYFSYDVKMKEKGDIPEGYSVSREKKERFSLILESASTNQTSMYLCASSLVTQLTGWRNEQFFGPGTRLTVL.

J is TRBJ2-1 and V is TRBV29-1; tentative D call: TRBD2 (5 bases). V was shortened by 4 bases and J by 8 bases, with 12 bases between the two germline ends. Germline V gene data show CDR1 as SQVTM and CDR2 as ANQGSEA. The CDR3 is made up of 12 amino acids. The CDR3 DNA follows: TGCAGCGTTGGAGACCTGGAGGATGAGCAGTTCTTC. It codes for CSVGDLEDEQFF.

This chain connects TRBV5-5 to TRBJ1-1, with TRBD1 identical over 7 bases. Germline-derived CDR1 and CDR2 are SGHKS and YYEKEE (reference sequence). The CDR3 runs 13 residues. The V segment lost 4 bases and the J segment 3 bases; nucleotides outside the gene matches: 3. CDR3: CASSHQGDTEAFF. The DNA of the CDR3 is TGTGCCAGCAGCCATCAGGGGGACACTGAAGCTTTCTTT.

The chain has TRBV9 and TRBJ2-6; no firm D call. Per germline, CDR1 SGDLS and CDR2 YYNGEE. The CDR3 is made up of 15 amino acids. Trimming stripped 0 bases from V and 0 bases from J, with 4 bases between. DNA of the CDR3: TGTGCCAGCAGCGTAGGGAGCTCTGGGGCCAACGTCCTGACTTTC. Encoded protein: CASSVGSSGANVLTF. Together with reference TRBV9 and TRBJ2-6, the CDR3 gives the full variable domain: DSGVTQTPKHLITATGQRVTLRCSPRSGDLSVYWYQQSLDQGLQFLIQYYNGEERAKGNILERFSAQQFPDLHSELNLSSLELGDSALYFCASSVGSSGANVLTFGAGSRLTVL.

This sequence joins TRBV20-1 and TRBJ2-1; D uncertain. This CDR3 spans 15 amino acids. Looked up from germline, CDR1 is DFQATT and CDR2 is SNEGSKA (reference sequence). Trimming took 3 bases from V and 0 from J, leaving 12 bases between them. For the CDR3, the DNA is TGCAGTGCTAGTACAGCGCATAACTCCTACAATGAGCAGTTCTTC. It translates to CSASTAHNSYNEQFF.

This sequence joins TRBV20-1 and TRBJ1-1; D not certain. Germline loops: CDR1 DFQATT, CDR2 SNEGSKA (reference sequence). The CDR3 totals 11 residues. Deletions cut 2 bases from V and 1 base from J, with 2 bases between. The CDR3 nucleotides are TGCAGTGCTAGAAGGAACACTGAAGCTTTCTTT. It specifies CSARRNTEAFF.

V is TRBV29-1 and J is TRBJ2-1, with 11 bases fitting TRBD2. Germline values: CDR1 SQVTM, CDR2 ANQGSEA. Trimming took 8 bases from V and 7 from J; bases not matched to a gene: 7. The length of the CDR3 is 13 residues. The CDR3 nucleotides read TGCAGCCAGGCGCTAGCGGGAGGTAATGAGCAGTTCTTC. This encodes CSQALAGGNEQFF.

The chain couples TRBV5-4 to TRBJ1-1, with D tentatively TRBD1 (6 bases). The germline V gene has CDR1 SGHNT and CDR2 YYREEE (reference sequence). Trimming pared 1 base from V and 6 bases from J, leaving 10 bases between. CDR3 length: 13 amino acids. This CDR3 reads CASSLMGGAEAFF. CDR3 in DNA: TGTGCCAGCAGCTTGATGGGGGGCGCTGAAGCTTTCTTT.